The sequence of this T cell receptor beta chain was determined in a study of cytomegalovirus exposure and HLA in healthy donors. General study points: There were several of the most significant clusters that appeared linked to common viral pathogens in a later analysis.

Use of 60 Vbeta and 13 Jbeta primers characterized the PCR. TCRdb keeps only in-frame clones here, not all; method: immunoSEQ multiplex PCR. The data show some 180,000 clones, more than 65% seen once. As to this clone: Its specificity is unknown.

Looked up from germline, CDR1 is GTSNPN and CDR2 is SVGIG (reference sequence). V shed 3 bases and J 4 bases; nucleotides not matched to a gene: 0. This CDR3 comprises 13 residues. J is TRBJ2-6 and V is TRBV30; 7 nucleotides match TRBD2. This TCR was sampled from a girl aged 2 to 9 in good health and CMV-seropositive. The material sequenced was PBMCs. CDR3 nucleotide sequence: TGTGCCTGGAGGGGAGGGGGGGCCAACGTCCTGACTTTC. Translating it yields CAWRGGGANVLTF. Combining the CDR3 with reference TRBV30 and TRBJ2-6 gives the whole variable domain SQTIHQWPATLVQPVGSPLSLECTVEGTSNPNLYWYRQAAGRGLQLLFYSVGIGQISSEVPQNLSASRPQDRQFILSSKKLLLSDSGFYLCAWRGGGANVLTFGAGSRLTVL.